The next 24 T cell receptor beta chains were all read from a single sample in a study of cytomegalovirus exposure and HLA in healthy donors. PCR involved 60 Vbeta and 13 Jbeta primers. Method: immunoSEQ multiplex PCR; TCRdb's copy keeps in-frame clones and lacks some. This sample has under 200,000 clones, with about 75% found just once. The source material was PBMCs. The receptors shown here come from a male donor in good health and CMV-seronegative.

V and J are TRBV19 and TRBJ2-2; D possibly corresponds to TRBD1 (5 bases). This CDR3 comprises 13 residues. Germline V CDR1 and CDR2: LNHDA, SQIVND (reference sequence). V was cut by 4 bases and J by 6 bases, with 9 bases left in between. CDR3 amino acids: CASSTRVAGELFF. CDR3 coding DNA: TGTGCCAGTAGTACCAGGGTCGCCGGGGAGCTGTTTTTT. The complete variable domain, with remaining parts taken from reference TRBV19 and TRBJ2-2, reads DGGITQSPKYLFRKEGQNVTLSCEQNLNHDAMYWYRQDPGQGLRLIYYSQIVNDFQKGDIAEGYSVSREKKESFPLTVTSAQKNPTAFYLCASSTRVAGELFFGEGSRLTVL.

This chain's CDR3 is CASSETGPNTEAFF. CDR3 DNA sequence: TGTGCCAGCAGTGAGACAGGTCCGAACACTGAAGCTTTCTTT. The chain is built from TRBV2 and TRBJ1-1; weak D call: TRBD1 (6 bases). CDR3 length: 14 amino acids. The ends were cut back, 3 bases at V and 1 base at J, with 9 bases in the middle. CDR1 SNHLY and CDR2 FYNNEI come from the germline V gene.

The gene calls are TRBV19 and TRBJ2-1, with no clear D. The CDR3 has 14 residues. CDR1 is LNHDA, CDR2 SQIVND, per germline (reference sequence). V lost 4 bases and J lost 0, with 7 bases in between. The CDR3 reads CASSRASSYNEQFF. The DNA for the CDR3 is TGTGCCAGTAGTAGAGCGAGCTCCTACAATGAGCAGTTCTTC.

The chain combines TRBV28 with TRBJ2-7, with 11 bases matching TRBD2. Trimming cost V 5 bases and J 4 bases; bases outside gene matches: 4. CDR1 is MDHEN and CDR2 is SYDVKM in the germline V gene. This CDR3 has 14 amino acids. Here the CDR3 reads CASSRTSGLYEQYF. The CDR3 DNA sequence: TGTGCCAGCAGTCGGACTAGCGGGTTATACGAGCAGTACTTC.

The CDR3 protein is CSVDGWGSGYGYTF. The CDR3 DNA reads as TGCAGCGTTGACGGGTGGGGCAGTGGCTATGGCTACACCTTC. The rearrangement joins TRBV29-1 to TRBJ1-2; the D gene is possibly TRBD1 (5 bases). The CDR3 is 14 residues long. CDR1 is SQVTM, CDR2 ANQGSEA, per germline. The V end lost 3 bases, the J end lost 4 bases, and 15 bases lay between the germline ends.

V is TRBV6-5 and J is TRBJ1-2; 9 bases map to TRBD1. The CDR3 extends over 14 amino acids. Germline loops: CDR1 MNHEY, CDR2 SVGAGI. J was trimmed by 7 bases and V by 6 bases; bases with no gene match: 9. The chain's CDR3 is CASSPSTGGGGYTF. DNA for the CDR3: TGTGCCAGCAGCCCGTCGACAGGGGGTGGTGGCTACACCTTC.

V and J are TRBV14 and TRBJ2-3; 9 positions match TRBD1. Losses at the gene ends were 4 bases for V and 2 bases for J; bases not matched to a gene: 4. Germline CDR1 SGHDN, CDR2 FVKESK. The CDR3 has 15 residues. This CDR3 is CASSPGQGITDTQYF. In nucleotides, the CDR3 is TGTGCCAGCAGCCCCGGACAGGGGATCACAGATACGCAGTATTTT. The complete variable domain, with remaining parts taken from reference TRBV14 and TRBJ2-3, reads EAGVTQFPSHSVIEKGQTVTLRCDPISGHDNLYWYRRVMGKEIKFLLHFVKESKQDESGMPNNRFLAERTGGTYSTLKVQPAELEDSGVYFCASSPGQGITDTQYFGPGTRLTVL.

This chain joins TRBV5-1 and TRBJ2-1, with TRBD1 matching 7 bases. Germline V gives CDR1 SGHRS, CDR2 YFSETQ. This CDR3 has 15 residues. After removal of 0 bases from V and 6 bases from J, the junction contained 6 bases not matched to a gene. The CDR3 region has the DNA TGCGCCAGCAGCTTGGCACAGGGGTCGGGCAATGAGCAGTTCTTC. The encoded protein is CASSLAQGSGNEQFF.

Here the CDR3 DNA reads TGTGCCAGCAGCGCGGGGGGGTTACCTAATGAAAAACTGTTTTTT. Its translation is CASSAGGLPNEKLFF. The chain is built from TRBV7-8 and TRBJ1-4; perhaps TRBD1 as D (5 bases). V was cut by 5 bases and J by 3 bases, with 13 bases left in between. Germline V lookup: CDR1 SGHVS, CDR2 FQNEAQ. The CDR3 contains 15 residues. The whole variable domain, remainder taken from reference TRBV7-8 and TRBJ1-4, is GAGVSQSPRYKVAKRGQDVALRCDPISGHVSLFWYQQALGQGPEFLTYFQNEAQLDKSGLPSDRFFAERPEGSVSTLKIQRTQQEDSAVYLCASSAGGLPNEKLFFGSGTQLSVL.

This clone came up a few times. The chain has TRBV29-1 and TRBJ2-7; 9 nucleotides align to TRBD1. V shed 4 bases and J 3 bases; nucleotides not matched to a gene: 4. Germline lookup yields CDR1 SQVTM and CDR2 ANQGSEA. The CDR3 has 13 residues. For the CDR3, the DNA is TGCAGCGTTGGGGAGACAGGGGGCTACGAGCAGTACTTC. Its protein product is CSVGETGGYEQYF.

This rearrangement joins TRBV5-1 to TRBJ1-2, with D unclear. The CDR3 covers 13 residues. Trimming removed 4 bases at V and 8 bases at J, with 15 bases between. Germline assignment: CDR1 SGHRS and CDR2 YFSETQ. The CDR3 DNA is TGCGCCAGCAGCCCAGAAGAAGAGCGGGGCTACACCTTC. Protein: CASSPEEERGYTF.

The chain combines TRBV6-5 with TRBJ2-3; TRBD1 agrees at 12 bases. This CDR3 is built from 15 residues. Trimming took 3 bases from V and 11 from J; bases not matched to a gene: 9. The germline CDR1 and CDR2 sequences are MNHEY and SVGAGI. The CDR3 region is CASSYQGQGAYRQYF. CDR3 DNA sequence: TGTGCCAGCAGTTATCAGGGACAGGGGGCGTATAGGCAGTATTTT.

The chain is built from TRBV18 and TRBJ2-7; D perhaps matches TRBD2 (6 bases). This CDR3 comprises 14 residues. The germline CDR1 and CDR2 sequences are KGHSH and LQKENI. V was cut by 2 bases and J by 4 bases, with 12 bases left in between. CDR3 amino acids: CASSPLAEGYEQYF. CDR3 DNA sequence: TGTGCCAGCTCACCATTAGCGGAGGGATACGAGCAGTACTTC.

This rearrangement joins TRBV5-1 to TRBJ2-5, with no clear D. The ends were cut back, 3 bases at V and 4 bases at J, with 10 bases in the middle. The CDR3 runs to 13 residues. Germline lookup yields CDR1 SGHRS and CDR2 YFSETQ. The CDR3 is CASSWALGETQYF. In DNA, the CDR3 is TGCGCCAGCAGCTGGGCCTTGGGAGAGACCCAGTACTTC.

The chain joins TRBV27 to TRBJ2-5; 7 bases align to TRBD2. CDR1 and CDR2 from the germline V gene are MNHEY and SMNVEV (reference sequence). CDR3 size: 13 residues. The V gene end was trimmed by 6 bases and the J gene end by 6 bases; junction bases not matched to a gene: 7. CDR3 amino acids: CASRLQGGKTQYF. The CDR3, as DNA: TGTGCCAGCAGGCTTCAGGGAGGGAAGACCCAGTACTTC.

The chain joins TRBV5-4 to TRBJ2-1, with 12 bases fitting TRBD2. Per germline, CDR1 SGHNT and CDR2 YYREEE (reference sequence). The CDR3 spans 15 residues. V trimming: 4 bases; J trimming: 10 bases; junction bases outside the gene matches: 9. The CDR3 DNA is TGTGCCAGCAGCCCTCCTAGCGGGGGGGCCGGGGAGCAGTTCTTC. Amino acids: CASSPPSGGAGEQFF. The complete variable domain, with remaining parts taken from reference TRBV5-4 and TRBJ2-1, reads ETGVTQSPTHLIKTRGQQVTLRCSSQSGHNTVSWYQQALGQGPQFIFQYYREEENGRGNFPPRFSGLQFPNYSSELNVNALELDDSALYLCASSPPSGGAGEQFFGPGTRLTVL.

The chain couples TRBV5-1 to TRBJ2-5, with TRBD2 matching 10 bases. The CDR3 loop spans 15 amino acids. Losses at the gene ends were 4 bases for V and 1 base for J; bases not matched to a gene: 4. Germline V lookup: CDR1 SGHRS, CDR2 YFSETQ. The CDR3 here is CASSPGLASQETQYF. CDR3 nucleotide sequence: TGCGCCAGCAGCCCGGGACTAGCGAGCCAAGAGACCCAGTACTTC.

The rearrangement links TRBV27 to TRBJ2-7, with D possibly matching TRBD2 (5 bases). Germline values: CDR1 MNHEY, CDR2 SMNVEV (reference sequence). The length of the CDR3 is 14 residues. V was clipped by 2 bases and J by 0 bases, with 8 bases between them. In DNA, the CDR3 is TGTGCCAGCAGTTTACGGGGAGTCTCCTACGAGCAGTACTTC. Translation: CASSLRGVSYEQYF.

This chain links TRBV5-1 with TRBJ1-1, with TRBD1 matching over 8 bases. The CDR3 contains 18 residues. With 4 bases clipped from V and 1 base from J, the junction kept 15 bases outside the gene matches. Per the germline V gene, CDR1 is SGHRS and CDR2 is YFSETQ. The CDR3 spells CASSKLGQGSKSNTEAFF. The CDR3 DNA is TGCGCCAGCAGCAAACTCGGACAGGGTAGCAAGTCGAACACTGAAGCTTTCTTT.

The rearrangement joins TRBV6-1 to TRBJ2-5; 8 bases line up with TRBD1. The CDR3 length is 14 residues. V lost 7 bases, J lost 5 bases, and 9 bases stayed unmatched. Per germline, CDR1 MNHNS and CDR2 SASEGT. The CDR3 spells CASTLGTGRETQYF. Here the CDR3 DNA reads TGTGCCAGCACCCTAGGGACAGGTCGTGAGACCCAGTACTTC.

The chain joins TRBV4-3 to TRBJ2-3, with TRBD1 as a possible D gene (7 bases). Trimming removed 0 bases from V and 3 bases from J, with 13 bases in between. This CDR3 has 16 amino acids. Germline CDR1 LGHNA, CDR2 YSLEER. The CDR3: CASSQEYAGGTDTQYF. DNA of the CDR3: TGCGCCAGCAGCCAAGAGTATGCAGGGGGGACAGATACGCAGTATTTT.

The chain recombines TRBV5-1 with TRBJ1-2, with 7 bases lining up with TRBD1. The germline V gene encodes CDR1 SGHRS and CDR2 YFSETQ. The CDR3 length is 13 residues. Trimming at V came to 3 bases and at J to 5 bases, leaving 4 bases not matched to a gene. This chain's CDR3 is CASSSGQVYGYTF. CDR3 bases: TGCGCCAGCAGCTCCGGACAGGTTTATGGCTACACCTTC.

The CDR3 nucleotides read TGTGCCAGCAGCTTTCCCCTAGGGGGAATTAATGAAAAACTGTTTTTT. Its translation: CASSFPLGGINEKLFF. V usage is TRBV7-3 and J usage is TRBJ1-4, with D possibly being TRBD1 (6 bases). This CDR3 spans 16 amino acids. CDR1 SGHTA and CDR2 FQGTGA come from the germline V gene. With 3 bases removed from V and 4 bases from J, the gap between germline ends came to 15 bases.

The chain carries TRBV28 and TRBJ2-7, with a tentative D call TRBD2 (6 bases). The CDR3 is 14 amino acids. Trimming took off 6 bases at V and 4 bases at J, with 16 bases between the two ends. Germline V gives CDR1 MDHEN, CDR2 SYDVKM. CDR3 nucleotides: TGTGCCAGCAGGTTGGCGGGAAGTAGGTACGAGCAGTACTTC. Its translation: CASRLAGSRYEQYF.